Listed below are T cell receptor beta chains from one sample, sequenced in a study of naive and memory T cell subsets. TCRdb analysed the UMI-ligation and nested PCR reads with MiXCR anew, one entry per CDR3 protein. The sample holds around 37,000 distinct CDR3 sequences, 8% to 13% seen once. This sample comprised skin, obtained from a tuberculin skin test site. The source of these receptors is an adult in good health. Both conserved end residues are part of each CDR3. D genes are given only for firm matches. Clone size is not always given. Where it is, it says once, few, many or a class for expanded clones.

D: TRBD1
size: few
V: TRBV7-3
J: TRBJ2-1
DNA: TGTGCCAGCAGCTTGGCAGGGGGTAACAATGAGCAGTTCTTC
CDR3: CASSLAGGNNEQFF

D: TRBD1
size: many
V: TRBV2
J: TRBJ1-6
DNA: TGTGCCAGCCTCCGGGACAGCCTATTCAGCTCCTATAATTCACCCCTCCACTTT
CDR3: CASLRDSLFSSYNSPLHF

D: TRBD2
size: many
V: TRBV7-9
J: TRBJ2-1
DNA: TGTGCCAGCAGCTTAACTAGCGGGGTATCCAATGAGCAGTTCTTC
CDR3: CASSLTSGVSNEQFF

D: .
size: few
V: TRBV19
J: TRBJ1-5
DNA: TGTGCCAGTAGTATCTTCCAGGGGCCCAATCAGCCCCAGCATTTT
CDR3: CASSIFQGPNQPQHF

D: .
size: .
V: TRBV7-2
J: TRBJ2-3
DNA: TGTGCCAGCAGCTTAAACTCCGCAGATACGCAGTATTTT
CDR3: CASSLNSADTQYF

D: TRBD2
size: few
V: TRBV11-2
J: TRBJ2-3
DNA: TGTGCCAGCAGCTTAGGAACCTATCGGGGGGGCCGGGATACGCAGTATTTT
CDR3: CASSLGTYRGGRDTQYF

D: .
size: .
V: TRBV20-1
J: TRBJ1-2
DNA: TGCAGTGCTAAAGGTGGCGACACCTTC
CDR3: CSAKGGDTF

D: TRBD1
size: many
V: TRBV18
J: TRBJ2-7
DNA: TGTGCCAGCTCACCTTTCCGAACGGACAGGGGGTACGAGCAGTACTTC
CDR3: CASSPFRTDRGYEQYF

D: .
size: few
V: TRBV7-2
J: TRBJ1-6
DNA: TGTGCCAGCAGCTTACTGGGTGCTATCGGAAATTCACCCCTCCACTTT
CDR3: CASSLLGAIGNSPLHF

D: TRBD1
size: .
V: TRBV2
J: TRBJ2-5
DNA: TGTGCCAGCAGTGGACAGGGGACGTACCAAGAGACCCAGTACTTC
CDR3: CASSGQGTYQETQYF

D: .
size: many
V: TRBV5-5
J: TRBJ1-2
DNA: TGTGCCAGCAGCTTGGATCGGGATGGCTACACCTTC
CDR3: CASSLDRDGYTF

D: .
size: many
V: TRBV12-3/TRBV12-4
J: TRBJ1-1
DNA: TGTGCCAGCGGCCTAGGGGGGACTGAAGCTTTCTTT
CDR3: CASGLGGTEAFF